This TCR beta chain was sequenced for a study of blood T cell repertoires in COVID-19. Background on the study: PBMCs, B-cell-depleted T cells, or T cells provided the cDNA or gDNA that made up the material.

CDR3 size: 13 residues. In germline, CDR1 is GTSNPN, CDR2 SVGIG (reference sequence). V dropped 2 bases and J dropped 7; count of bases not matched to a gene: 5. In the study's own analysis: Using reference gene primer amplification, nucleated cell counts were estimated. Assay used: immunoSEQ multiplex PCR; TCRdb lists only in-frame clones, some missing. The DNA was the basis for D and trimming; V, J and clone size are from that table. This table has approximately 360,000 clones, 85% to 90% appearing once. Across 20 to 25 US areas, participants ranged in age from about 18 to 90 years. The sequenced sample consisted of PBMCs or T cells enriched from blood (not recorded which). The receptor was derived from a woman aged 25-40 years with acute COVID-19. The rearrangement uses TRBV30 and TRBJ1-5; 7 bases match TRBD1. This chain's CDR3 is CAWSTRGGQPQHF. The CDR3 DNA follows: TGTGCCTGGAGTACACGAGGGGGCCAGCCCCAGCATTTT.